This T cell receptor beta chain was sequenced for a study of blood T cell repertoires in COVID-19. Study in general: The cDNA or gDNA used as material had been derived from T cells, B-cell-depleted T cells, or PBMCs.

This clone appeared once. TCRdb's table, derived via immunoSEQ multiplex PCR, lists solely in-frame clones and lacks some. The table lists about 94,000 clones, around nine tenths of them singletons. The CDR3 is 14 amino acids. CDR1 and CDR2 from the germline V gene are SGHTA and FQGTGA. The V end was cut by 2 bases, the J end by 4 bases, with 11 bases between. The sample consisted of peripheral blood. The sequence derives from a woman at least 80 years old with acute or convalescent COVID-19. The rearrangement uses TRBV7-3 and TRBJ1-1; D call uncertain. The DNA for the CDR3 is TGTGCCAGCAGCTTAGGGCTGGGTGGCACTGAAGCTTTCTTT. Amino acids: CASSLGLGGTEAFF.